Here is one T cell receptor beta chain with its context. This specimen comes from a study of identical twins. TCRdb passed the 5' RACE reads through MiXCR, listing each CDR3 protein once. The data contain around 230,000 distinct CDR3 sequences, around 6.5% of them singletons. The CDR3 runs 15 residues. The V and J ends lost 6 bases and 5 bases, in that order; junction bases with no gene match: 8. These data are also associated with another study on T cells expressing NK-cell markers.

The sequence derives from a woman aged 18-29 years in good health. The material sequenced was CD8+ T cells sorted from blood. The chain is built from TRBV12-3 or TRBV12-4 and TRBJ1-5, with 9 nucleotides matching TRBD1. The DNA for the CDR3 is TGTGCCAGCAGCCCCGACAGGGGGTCGGATCAGCCCCAGCATTTT. This codes for CASSPDRGSDQPQHF.